The 10 T cell receptor beta chains in this list originate from one sample, sequenced in a study of breast tumors, draining lymph nodes, adjacent tissues. Samples came from axillary lymph nodes draining the breast cancer. Using its own MiXCR run on the multiplex PCR reads, TCRdb lists one record per CDR3 protein. The profile shows 290,000 or so distinct CDR3 sequences, about 33% of them singletons. Sequencing used axillary lymph node tissue. The receptor source for this set is a female donor with breast cancer. Some clones in this sample may be carry-over from other donors' samples.

This clonotype was observed at least ten times. V is TRBV20-1 and J is TRBJ2-5; 9 positions match TRBD2. Germline assignment: CDR1 DFQATT and CDR2 SNEGSKA (reference sequence). CDR3 size: 14 residues. J was trimmed by 1 base and V by 3 bases; bases with no gene match: 3. The chain's CDR3 is CSASPGLAQETQYF. CDR3 sequence (DNA): TGCAGTGCTAGCCCGGGACTAGCCCAAGAGACCCAGTACTTC.

The chain carries TRBV9 and TRBJ1-2; D is ambiguous. The length of the CDR3 is 12 residues. Trimming pared 7 bases from V and 8 bases from J, leaving 15 bases between. In germline, CDR1 is SGDLS, CDR2 YYNGEE. The chain's CDR3 is CASHDQEWGYTF. The CDR3 nucleotides read TGTGCCAGCCACGACCAAGAGTGGGGCTACACCTTC.

This clonotype has ten or more counts. V gene TRBV7-2 combines with J gene TRBJ2-3; D is unclear. Between the trimmed V and J ends, which lost 3 bases and 6 bases, there was a span of 10 bases. Per the germline V gene, CDR1 is SGHTA and CDR2 is FQGNSA. The CDR3 is 13 amino acids. The CDR3 DNA reads as TGTGCCAGCAGCTTCGATGCTAGGGATACGCAGTATTTT. Its translation is CASSFDARDTQYF.

Points on this clonotype: A single base separates this from a much larger clone, so it may be a read error. It is unclear where the CDR3 begins or ends on the DNA, so no DNA is shown, and the CDR3 is as TCRdb lists it. This chain uses TRBV11-3 with TRBJ2-1; TRBD2, the table's D call, lacks a check against the DNA. The CDR3 numbers 15 amino acids, ends counted. The germline V gene has CDR1 SGHNT and CDR2 YENEEA. Here the CDR3 reads CASSLVGAGNNEQLF.

This clonotype was seen only a few times. The V call is TRBV6-1, the J call TRBJ2-7, with 9 bases lining up with TRBD2. Germline V gene lookup returns CDR1 MNHNS and CDR2 SASEGT. The CDR3 is 19 amino acids. CDR3 region: CATRITLGVGREGLDEQYF. The CDR3, as DNA: TGTGCTACCCGGATAACCCTTGGGGTCGGGCGGGAGGGCCTCGACGAGCAGTACTTC.

This clonotype was recorded many times. The V gene is TRBV10-1, the J gene TRBJ1-2; D is unresolved. V shed 3 bases and J shed 3 bases, with 8 bases lying between them. Germline-derived CDR1 and CDR2 are WNHNN and SYGVQD (reference sequence). The CDR3 contains 13 residues. The CDR3 protein is CASSDNSHYGYTF. The CDR3 bases are TGCGCCAGCAGTGACAACAGTCACTATGGCTACACCTTC.

This clonotype came up a few times. This could be a read error, since a much larger clone is one nucleotide away. The V and J genes are TRBV29-1 and TRBJ2-1; 11 bases are shared with TRBD2. CDR1 and CDR2 (germline): SQVTM, ANQGSEA. This CDR3 has 16 amino acids. The CDR3 protein is CSVILSGRVSYDEQFF. CDR3 sequence (DNA): TGCAGCGTTATCCTTAGCGGGAGGGTCTCCTACGATGAGCAGTTCTTC.

A note on this clonotype: This may be a read error, as it is one base from a much larger clone. V is TRBV7-9 and J is TRBJ2-1; 7 nucleotides line up with TRBD2. The CDR3 extends over 15 amino acids. The junction had 9 bases not matched to a gene; V was cut back by 5 bases and J by 5 bases. Germline lookup yields CDR1 SEHNR and CDR2 FQNEAQ (reference sequence). Written as DNA, the CDR3 is TGTGCCAGCAGCCGGTCTGGCGGGAGTCACAATGAGCAGTTCTTC. This codes for CASSRSGGSHNEQFF.

This clonotype turned up a few times. A much bigger clone sits one base away, suggesting this may be a read error. CDR3: CSATRAELAAGPSHNEQFF. CDR3 DNA sequence: TGCAGTGCTACCCGCGCCGAGCTAGCGGCAGGGCCATCCCACAATGAGCAGTTCTTC. The chain combines TRBV20-1 with TRBJ2-1; the match to TRBD2 covers 7 bases. The CDR3 extends over 19 amino acids. Germline V gives CDR1 DFQATT, CDR2 SNEGSKA (reference sequence). V was clipped by 4 bases and J by 5 bases; unmatched bases: 23.

This chain joins TRBV9 and TRBJ2-5; 9 bases line up with TRBD1. V shed 0 bases and J 4 bases; nucleotides not matched to a gene: 13. CDR1 is SGDLS, CDR2 YYNGEE, per germline. The CDR3 is 18 residues long. The chain's CDR3 is CASSVGASGWDRVETQYF. The CDR3 bases are TGTGCCAGCAGCGTAGGGGCTAGTGGTTGGGACAGGGTAGAGACCCAGTACTTC.